Below are 30 T cell receptor beta chains sequenced from a single sample in a study of cytomegalovirus exposure and HLA in healthy donors. PCR was performed using 60 Vbeta and 13 Jbeta primers. Sequenced by immunoSEQ multiplex PCR; TCRdb stores in-frame clones only, minus some. The sample contains roughly 160,000 clones, over 70% of which appear only once. The sample comprised PBMCs. These receptors were obtained from a woman in her forties or fifties in good health and CMV-seropositive.

This chain links TRBV4-2 with TRBJ2-1; D is undetermined. Trimming shortened V by 0 bases and J by 0 bases, and 6 bases separated the two germline ends. CDR1 and CDR2 (germline): LGHNA, YNFKEQ. The CDR3 consists of 15 residues. CDR3 DNA: TGTGCCAGCAGCCAAGACCCGAGCTCCTACAATGAGCAGTTCTTC. This encodes CASSQDPSSYNEQFF.

The CDR3: CASSFASASYEQYF. In nucleotides, the CDR3 is TGTGCCAGCAGCTTTGCTAGCGCCTCCTACGAGCAGTACTTC. The chain employs TRBV11-3 and TRBJ2-7; tentative D call: TRBD2 (6 bases). This CDR3 contains 14 residues. Germline V lookup: CDR1 SGHNT, CDR2 YENEEA. V dropped 3 bases and J dropped 0 bases, with 9 bases sitting between them.

Details on this clone: Other nucleotide sequences from this sample produce the same CDR3. This chain joins TRBV7-2 and TRBJ2-5; 9 bases fit TRBD2. The CDR3 spans 16 residues. After removal of 2 bases from V and 5 bases from J, the junction contained 9 bases not matched to a gene. Per germline, CDR1 SGHTA and CDR2 FQGNSA. CDR3 in DNA: TGTGCCAGCAGCTTAAACGGCGGGAGGGCGAAGGAGACCCAGTACTTC. It encodes CASSLNGGRAKETQYF.

This clone was counted once. The chain employs TRBV4-3 and TRBJ2-1; 12 bases are shared with TRBD2. J gave up 7 bases and V 4 bases, and 11 bases lay outside the gene matches. The CDR3 extends over 17 amino acids. CDR1 LGHNA and CDR2 YSLEER come from the germline V gene. The CDR3 region is CASSPGLAGTTWNEQFF. The DNA for the CDR3 is TGCGCCAGCAGCCCGGGACTAGCGGGTACTACATGGAATGAGCAGTTCTTC.

The chain recombines TRBV7-9 with TRBJ1-5; D is unresolved. With 5 bases removed from V and 7 bases from J, the gap between germline ends came to 12 bases. Per germline, CDR1 SEHNR and CDR2 FQNEAQ (reference sequence). The CDR3 is made up of 13 amino acids. The CDR3 bases are TGTGCCAGCAGCCACGAGGGAGGGCAGCCCCAGCATTTT. Its protein product is CASSHEGGQPQHF.

CDR3 DNA sequence: TGTGCCAGCAGCCAACAGGGGACGAAAAACACCATATATTTT. As protein: CASSQQGTKNTIYF. The J gene is TRBJ1-3, the V gene TRBV11-3, with TRBD1 matching over 7 bases. Germline V gene sequence: CDR1 SGHNT, CDR2 YENEEA. The CDR3 has 14 residues. J lost 6 bases, V lost 5 bases, and 7 bases had no gene match.

The rearrangement joins TRBV2 to TRBJ2-1; 9 bases agree with TRBD2. This CDR3 comprises 17 residues. CDR1 SNHLY and CDR2 FYNNEI come from the germline V gene. The trim removed 7 bases at V and 1 base at J, leaving 11 bases unmatched. CDR3 sequence (DNA): TGTGCCAGCAAGGCTGAGCGGGGGGCCGGATCCTACAATGAGCAGTTCTTC. It encodes CASKAERGAGSYNEQFF.

V and J are TRBV4-3 and TRBJ1-5, with D possibly being TRBD1 (6 bases). Germline-derived CDR1 and CDR2 are LGHNA and YSLEER. The CDR3 contains 14 residues. V was pared by 0 bases and J by 6 bases, with 9 bases between. The CDR3 region has the DNA TGCGCCAGCAGCCAAGATGGACAGTTTCAGCCCCAGCATTTT. Protein product: CASSQDGQFQPQHF.

This clone was detected a few times. CDR3 in amino acids: CASSEDPAADEQYF. Here the CDR3 DNA reads TGTGCCAGCAGTGAAGACCCGGCCGCGGACGAGCAGTACTTC. The V and J genes are TRBV2 and TRBJ2-7; no clear D. The germline CDR1 and CDR2 sequences are SNHLY and FYNNEI. V was trimmed by 1 base and J by 5 bases, leaving 12 bases between them. The CDR3 length is 14 residues. The full variable domain, rest sourced from reference TRBV2 and TRBJ2-7, is EPEVTQTPSHQVTQMGQEVILRCVPISNHLYFYWYRQILGQKVEFLVSFYNNEISEKSEIFDDQFSVERPDGSNFTLKIRSTKLEDSAMYFCASSEDPAADEQYFGPGTRLTVT.

The genes are TRBV4-1 and TRBJ2-7; 7 bases are a match to TRBD1. The CDR3 covers 14 residues. CDR1 is MGHRA, CDR2 YSYEKL, per germline. V trimming: 2 bases; J trimming: 3 bases; junction bases outside the gene matches: 4. The CDR3 here is CASSQQTGSYEQYF. The CDR3, as DNA: TGCGCCAGCAGCCAACAGACAGGGAGCTACGAGCAGTACTTC.

The V and J genes are TRBV7-2 and TRBJ2-3; TRBD2 matches at 10 bases. Per germline, CDR1 SGHTA and CDR2 FQGNSA. The CDR3 covers 16 residues. V shed 1 base and J 3 bases; nucleotides not matched to a gene: 4. The CDR3: CASSLGSSGGTDTQYF. The CDR3 region has the DNA TGTGCCAGCAGCTTAGGGTCTAGCGGGGGAACAGATACGCAGTATTTT.

This clone has just one count. The chain combines TRBV5-1 with TRBJ2-7, with TRBD2 as a possible D gene (5 bases). CDR1 is SGHRS, CDR2 YFSETQ, per germline. The CDR3 sequence is 14 residues long. V was pared by 0 bases and J by 0 bases, with 7 bases between. CDR3 sequence: CASSLGGNSYEQYF. In nucleotides, the CDR3 is TGCGCCAGCAGCTTGGGAGGGAACTCCTACGAGCAGTACTTC. Full variable domain (remainder filled in from reference TRBV5-1 and TRBJ2-7): KAGVTQTPRYLIKTRGQQVTLSCSPISGHRSVSWYQQTPGQGLQFLFEYFSETQRNKGNFPGRFSGRQFSNSRSEMNVSTLELGDSALYLCASSLGGNSYEQYFGPGTRLTVT.

The genes are TRBV5-6 and TRBJ2-4; maybe TRBD1 (6 bases). CDR3 length: 16 amino acids. Trimming took off 3 bases at V and 0 bases at J, with 13 bases between the two ends. Germline CDR1 reads SGHDT; CDR2 reads YYEEEE. CDR3 nucleotides: TGTGCCAGCAGCTCTTACAGGGACCTAGCCAAAAACATTCAGTACTTC. This sequence encodes CASSSYRDLAKNIQYF.

The V and J genes are TRBV27 and TRBJ1-3; 7 bases fit TRBD1. CDR1 is MNHEY and CDR2 is SMNVEV in the germline V gene (reference sequence). This CDR3 spans 16 amino acids. With V trimmed by 6 bases and J by 4 bases, 12 bases remained unmatched. Here the CDR3 reads CASRRNDRDTGNTIYF. The DNA for the CDR3 is TGTGCCAGCAGGAGAAACGACAGGGATACCGGAAACACCATATATTTT.

This clone was recorded a few times. CDR3 protein: CASRRETTHGREFF. The CDR3 DNA is TGCGCCAGCAGAAGGGAGACTACCCACGGCCGCGAGTTCTTC. The rearrangement uses TRBV5-1 and TRBJ2-1; D is possibly TRBD2 (5 bases). V was pared by 5 bases and J by 14 bases, with 23 bases between. Per the germline V gene, CDR1 is SGHRS and CDR2 is YFSETQ. The CDR3 covers 14 residues.

This clone appeared a single time. This chain joins TRBV28 and TRBJ1-5, with unresolved D. Germline CDR1 and CDR2: MDHEN and SYDVKM. The CDR3 is 12 residues long. Trimming pared 6 bases from V and 4 bases from J, leaving 7 bases between. The CDR3 here is CASSPGNQPQHF. The DNA for the CDR3 is TGTGCCAGCAGCCCAGGAAATCAGCCCCAGCATTTT.

The sample holds one count of this clone. This chain joins TRBV15 and TRBJ1-1; no definite D call. From germline, CDR1 is LNHNV and CDR2 YYDKDF (reference sequence). The CDR3 totals 16 residues. Trimming stripped 0 bases from V and 1 base from J, with 12 bases between. The CDR3 region has the DNA TGTGCCACCAGCAGAGATCAGGTACTCCCGAACACTGAAGCTTTCTTT. Protein product: CATSRDQVLPNTEAFF.

The chain has TRBV7-2 and TRBJ1-2; 7 nucleotides line up with TRBD1. Per germline, CDR1 SGHTA and CDR2 FQGNSA. The CDR3 extends over 16 amino acids. The V segment lost 3 bases and the J segment 0 bases; nucleotides outside the gene matches: 7. The CDR3 protein is CASSLRRQGANYGYTF. The CDR3, as DNA: TGTGCCAGCAGCTTGAGACGACAGGGAGCTAACTATGGCTACACCTTC.

This clone was counted a single time. The gene calls are TRBV5-4 and TRBJ2-7, with 8 positions matching TRBD1. CDR3 length: 13 residues. Germline CDR1 SGHNT, CDR2 YYREEE (reference sequence). V lost 4 bases, J lost 2 bases, and 2 bases stayed unmatched. Here the CDR3 DNA reads TGTGCCAGCAGCCCGGACAGGGCCTACGAGCAGTACTTC. This gives the protein CASSPDRAYEQYF.

This chain connects TRBV7-3 to TRBJ1-1, with D perhaps TRBD1 (5 bases). CDR1 and CDR2 from the germline V gene are SGHTA and FQGTGA. This CDR3 has 14 residues. V lost 5 bases and J 1 base, leaving 11 bases between the germline ends. CDR3 sequence reads: CASSIGHSNTEAFF. In DNA form, the CDR3 reads TGTGCCAGCAGCATTGGACATTCGAACACTGAAGCTTTCTTT.

This chain links TRBV27 with TRBJ2-1; maybe TRBD1 (6 bases). V was cut by 6 bases and J by 14 bases, with 17 bases left in between. This CDR3 spans 12 amino acids. Germline CDR1 is MNHEY and CDR2 is SMNVEV (reference sequence). As DNA, the CDR3 is TGTGCCAGCAGGTTCCTAGGGGGAGTAGAGTTCTTC. This sequence encodes CASRFLGGVEFF.

V is TRBV7-2 and J is TRBJ2-2; 10 bases are shared with TRBD2. CDR3 length equals 15 residues. The J segment lost 3 bases and the V segment lost 5 bases, leaving 3 bases of the junction unmatched. Germline lookup yields CDR1 SGHTA and CDR2 FQGNSA. The CDR3: CASSPLAGDTGELFF. The CDR3 nucleotides are TGTGCCAGCAGCCCGCTAGCGGGAGACACCGGGGAGCTGTTTTTT.

This clone was counted only a few times. The rearrangement uses TRBV7-2 and TRBJ1-1; D is unclear. V was cut by 7 bases and J by 9 bases, with 18 bases left in between. Germline V gives CDR1 SGHTA, CDR2 FQGNSA. The CDR3 contains 13 residues. The CDR3 nucleotides are TGTGCCAGCAACGATACTCCGGGAGTAAAAGCTTTCTTT. Protein: CASNDTPGVKAFF.

This chain uses TRBV11-1 with TRBJ2-7, with TRBD2 identical over 7 bases. With V trimmed by 1 base and J by 2 bases, 5 bases remained unmatched. The CDR3 consists of 15 residues. Germline values: CDR1 SGHAT, CDR2 FQDESV (reference sequence). CDR3 DNA: TGTGCCAGCAGCTTAGGTTCAACTAGCGCCTACGAGCAGTACTTC. Its protein product is CASSLGSTSAYEQYF. Variable domain in full (rest from reference TRBV11-1 and TRBJ2-7): EAEVAQSPRYKITEKSQAVAFWCDPISGHATLYWYRQILGQGPELLVQFQDESVVDDSQLPKDRFSAERLKGVDSTLKIQPAELGDSAMYLCASSLGSTSAYEQYFGPGTRLTVT.

J is TRBJ2-1 and V is TRBV28; no clear D gene. The CDR3 covers 12 residues. Germline values: CDR1 MDHEN, CDR2 SYDVKM. The ends were cut back, 1 base at V and 5 bases at J, with 3 bases in the middle. The CDR3 DNA sequence: TGTGCCAGCAGTTTATCTCACAATGAGCAGTTCTTC. This codes for CASSLSHNEQFF.

The chain is built from TRBV7-2 and TRBJ1-5, with D unclear. Germline V lookup: CDR1 SGHTA, CDR2 FQGNSA. Trimming removed 5 bases from V and 5 bases from J, with 13 bases in between. CDR3 length: 14 amino acids. CDR3 DNA: TGTGCCAGCAGCCTACTTGACAACGATCAGCCCCAGCATTTT. The encoded protein is CASSLLDNDQPQHF.

This chain joins TRBV11-2 and TRBJ2-7; 8 nucleotides match TRBD2. Trimming at V came to 5 bases and at J to 0 bases, leaving 6 bases not matched to a gene. Germline values: CDR1 SGHAT, CDR2 FQNNGV. The CDR3 length is 15 residues. CDR3 sequence: CASSLSGDSSYEQYF. The CDR3 bases are TGTGCCAGCAGCCTTAGCGGGGATAGCTCCTACGAGCAGTACTTC.

This rearrangement joins TRBV29-1 to TRBJ1-1; TRBD1 matches 7 bases. The V gene's germline CDR1 is SQVTM and CDR2 ANQGSEA. The CDR3 totals 14 residues. V lost 7 bases to trimming and J lost 2 bases; unmatched junction nucleotides: 10. The CDR3 sequence is CSAERDRTNTEAFF. CDR3 in DNA: TGCAGCGCCGAAAGGGACAGAACTAACACTGAAGCTTTCTTT.

This rearrangement joins TRBV5-1 to TRBJ1-1; D is undetermined. Germline V lookup: CDR1 SGHRS, CDR2 YFSETQ. The CDR3 has 14 residues. V was pared by 0 bases and J by 3 bases, with 9 bases between. The CDR3, as DNA: TGCGCCAGCAGCTTGGAAAACAGCTACACTGAAGCTTTCTTT. Its translation is CASSLENSYTEAFF.

The CDR3 DNA reads TGTGCCAGCAGCTTATCCCTAGCGGCTAGCGGTAACAATGAGCAGTTCTTC. The encoded protein is CASSLSLAASGNNEQFF. The rearrangement links TRBV7-3 to TRBJ2-1; 7 nucleotides match TRBD2. In germline, CDR1 is SGHTA, CDR2 FQGTGA. V lost 2 bases and J lost 5; bases outside the gene matches: 12. This CDR3 has 17 amino acids.